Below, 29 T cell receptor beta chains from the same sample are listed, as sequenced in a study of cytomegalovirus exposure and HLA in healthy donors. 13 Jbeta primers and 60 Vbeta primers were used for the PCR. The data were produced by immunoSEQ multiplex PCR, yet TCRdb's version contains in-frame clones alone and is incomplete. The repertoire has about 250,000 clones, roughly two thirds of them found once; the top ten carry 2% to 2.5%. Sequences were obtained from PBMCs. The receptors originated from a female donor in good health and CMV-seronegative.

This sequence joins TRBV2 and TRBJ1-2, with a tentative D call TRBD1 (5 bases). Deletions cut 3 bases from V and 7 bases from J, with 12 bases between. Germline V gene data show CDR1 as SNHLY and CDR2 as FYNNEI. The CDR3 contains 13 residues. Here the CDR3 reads CASSEGRASGYTF. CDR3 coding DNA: TGTGCCAGCAGTGAGGGCAGGGCGAGTGGCTACACCTTC.

CDR3: CASSLNRGLSEKLFF. CDR3 in DNA: TGTGCCAGCAGTCTCAACAGGGGGCTGAGTGAAAAACTGTTTTTT. The J gene is TRBJ1-4, the V gene TRBV27, with 9 bases matching TRBD1. The CDR3 sequence is 15 residues long. The germline CDR1 and CDR2 sequences are MNHEY and SMNVEV (reference sequence). After removal of 5 bases from V and 7 bases from J, the junction contained 8 bases not matched to a gene.

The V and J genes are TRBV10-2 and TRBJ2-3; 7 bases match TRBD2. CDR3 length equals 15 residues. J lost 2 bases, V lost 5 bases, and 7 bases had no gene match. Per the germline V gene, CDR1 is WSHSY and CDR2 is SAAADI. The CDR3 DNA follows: TGCGCCAGCAGTCGACCGGGACTAAACACAGATACGCAGTATTTT. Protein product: CASSRPGLNTDTQYF.

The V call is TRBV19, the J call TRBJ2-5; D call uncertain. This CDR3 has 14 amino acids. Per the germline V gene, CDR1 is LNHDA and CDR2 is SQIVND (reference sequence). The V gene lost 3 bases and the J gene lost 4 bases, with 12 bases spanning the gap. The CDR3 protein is CASSIFLGSETQYF. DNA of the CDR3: TGTGCCAGTAGTATCTTCCTAGGTTCAGAGACCCAGTACTTC.

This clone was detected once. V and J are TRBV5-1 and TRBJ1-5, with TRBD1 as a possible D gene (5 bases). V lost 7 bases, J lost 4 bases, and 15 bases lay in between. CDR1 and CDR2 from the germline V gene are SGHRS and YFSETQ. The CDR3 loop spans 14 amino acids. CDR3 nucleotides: TGCGCCAGCCGGCCGGGGGTGGGGAATCAGCCCCAGCATTTT. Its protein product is CASRPGVGNQPQHF.

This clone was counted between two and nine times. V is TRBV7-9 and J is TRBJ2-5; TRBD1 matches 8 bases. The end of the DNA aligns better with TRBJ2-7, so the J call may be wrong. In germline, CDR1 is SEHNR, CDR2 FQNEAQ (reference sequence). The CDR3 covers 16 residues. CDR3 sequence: CASSSTDRVGSYEQYF. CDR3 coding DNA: TGTGCCAGCAGCTCAACGGACAGGGTGGGATCCTACGAGCAGTACTTC.

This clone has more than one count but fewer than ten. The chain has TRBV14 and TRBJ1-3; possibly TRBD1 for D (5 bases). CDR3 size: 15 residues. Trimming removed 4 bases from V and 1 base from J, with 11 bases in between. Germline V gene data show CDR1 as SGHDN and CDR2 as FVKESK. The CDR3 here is CASSRLGGSGNTIYF. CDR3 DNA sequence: TGTGCCAGCAGCCGCCTCGGGGGGTCTGGAAACACCATATATTTT.

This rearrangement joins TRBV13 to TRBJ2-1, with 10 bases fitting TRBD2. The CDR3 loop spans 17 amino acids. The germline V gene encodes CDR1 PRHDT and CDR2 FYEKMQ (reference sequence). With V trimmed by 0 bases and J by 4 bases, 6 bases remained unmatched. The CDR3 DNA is TGTGCCAGCAGCTTAGGCCTCGGACTAGCGGATTACAATGAGCAGTTCTTC. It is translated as CASSLGLGLADYNEQFF.

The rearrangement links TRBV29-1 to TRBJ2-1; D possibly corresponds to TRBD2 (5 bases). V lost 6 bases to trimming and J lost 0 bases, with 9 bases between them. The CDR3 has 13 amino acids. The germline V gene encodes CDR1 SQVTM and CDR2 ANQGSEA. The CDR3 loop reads CSVSGVSYNEQFF. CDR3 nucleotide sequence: TGCAGCGTCTCCGGGGTCTCCTACAATGAGCAGTTCTTC.

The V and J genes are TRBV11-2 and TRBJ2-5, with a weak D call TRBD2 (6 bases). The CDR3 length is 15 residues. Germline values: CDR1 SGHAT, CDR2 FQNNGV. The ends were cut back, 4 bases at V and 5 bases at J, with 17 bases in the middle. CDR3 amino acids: CASSSRDSAWETQYF. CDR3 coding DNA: TGTGCCAGCAGCTCCAGGGACTCCGCTTGGGAGACCCAGTACTTC.

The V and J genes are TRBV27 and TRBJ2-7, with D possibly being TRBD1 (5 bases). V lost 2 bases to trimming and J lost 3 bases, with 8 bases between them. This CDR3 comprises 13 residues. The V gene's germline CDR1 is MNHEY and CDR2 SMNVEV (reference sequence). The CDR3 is CASSLGHSYEQYF. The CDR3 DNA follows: TGTGCCAGCAGTTTAGGACATAGCTACGAGCAGTACTTC.

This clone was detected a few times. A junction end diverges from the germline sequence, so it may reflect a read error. CDR3 residues: CSSSLGQGAGFGYTF. CDR3 nucleotide sequence: TGTTCCAGCAGCTTAGGCCAGGGGGCCGGGTTTGGCTACACCTTC. This chain uses TRBV7-9 with TRBJ1-2, with 8 positions matching TRBD1. CDR3 length equals 15 residues. CDR1 SEHNR and CDR2 FQNEAQ come from the germline V gene (reference sequence).

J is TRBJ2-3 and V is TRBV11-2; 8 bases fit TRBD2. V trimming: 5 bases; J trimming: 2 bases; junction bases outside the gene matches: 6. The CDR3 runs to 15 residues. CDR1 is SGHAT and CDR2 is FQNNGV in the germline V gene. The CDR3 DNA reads TGTGCCAGCAGCCGTAGCGGGACCTTCACAGATACGCAGTATTTT. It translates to CASSRSGTFTDTQYF.

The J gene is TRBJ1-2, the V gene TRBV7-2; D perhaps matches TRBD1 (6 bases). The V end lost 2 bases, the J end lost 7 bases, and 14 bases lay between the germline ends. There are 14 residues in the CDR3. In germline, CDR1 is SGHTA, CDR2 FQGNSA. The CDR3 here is CASSLLYRASGYTF. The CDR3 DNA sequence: TGTGCCAGCAGCTTATTATACAGGGCGTCTGGCTACACCTTC.

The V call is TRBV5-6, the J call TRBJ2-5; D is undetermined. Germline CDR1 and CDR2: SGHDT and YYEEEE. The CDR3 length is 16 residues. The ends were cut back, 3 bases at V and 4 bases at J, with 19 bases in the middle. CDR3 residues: CASSSVVAVALETQYF. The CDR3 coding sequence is TGTGCCAGCAGCTCAGTCGTCGCGGTGGCCCTAGAGACCCAGTACTTC.

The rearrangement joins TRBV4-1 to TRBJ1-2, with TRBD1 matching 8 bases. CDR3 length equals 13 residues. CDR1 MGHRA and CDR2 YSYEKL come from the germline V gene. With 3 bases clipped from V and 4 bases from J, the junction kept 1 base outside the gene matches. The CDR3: CASSHGTGYGYTF. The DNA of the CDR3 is TGCGCCAGCAGCCACGGGACAGGCTATGGCTACACCTTC.

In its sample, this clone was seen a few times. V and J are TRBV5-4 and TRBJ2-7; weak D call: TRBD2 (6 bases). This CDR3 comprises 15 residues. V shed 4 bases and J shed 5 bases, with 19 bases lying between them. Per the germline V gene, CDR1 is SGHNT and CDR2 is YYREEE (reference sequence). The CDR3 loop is CASSQRLGGQDEQYF. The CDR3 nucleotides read TGTGCCAGCAGCCAGAGACTAGGAGGGCAGGACGAGCAGTACTTC.

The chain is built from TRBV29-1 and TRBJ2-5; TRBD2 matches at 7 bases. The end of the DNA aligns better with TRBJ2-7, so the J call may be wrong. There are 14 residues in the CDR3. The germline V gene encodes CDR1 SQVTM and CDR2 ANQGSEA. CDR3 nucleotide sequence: TGCAGCGTGGGTGGGGGGGACCGGGCCTACGAGCAGTACTTC. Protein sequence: CSVGGGDRAYEQYF.

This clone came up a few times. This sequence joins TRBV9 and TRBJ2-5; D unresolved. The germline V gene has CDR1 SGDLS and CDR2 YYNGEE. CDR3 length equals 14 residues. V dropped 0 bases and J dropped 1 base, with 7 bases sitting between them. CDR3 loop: CASSVAVGQETQYF. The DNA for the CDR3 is TGTGCCAGCAGCGTAGCGGTTGGCCAAGAGACCCAGTACTTC.

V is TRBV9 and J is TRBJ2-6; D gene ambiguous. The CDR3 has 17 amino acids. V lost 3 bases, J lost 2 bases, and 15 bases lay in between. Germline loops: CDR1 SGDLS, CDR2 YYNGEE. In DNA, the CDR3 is TGTGCCAGCAGCGCAATCACCGGCGAGGCTGGGGCCAACGTCCTGACTTTC. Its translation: CASSAITGEAGANVLTF.

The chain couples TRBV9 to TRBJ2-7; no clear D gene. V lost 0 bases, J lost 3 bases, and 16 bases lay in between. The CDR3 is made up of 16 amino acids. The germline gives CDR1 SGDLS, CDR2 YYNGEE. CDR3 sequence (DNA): TGTGCCAGCAGCGTAGGATCGGAGCTGACCCTCTACGAGCAGTACTTC. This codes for CASSVGSELTLYEQYF.

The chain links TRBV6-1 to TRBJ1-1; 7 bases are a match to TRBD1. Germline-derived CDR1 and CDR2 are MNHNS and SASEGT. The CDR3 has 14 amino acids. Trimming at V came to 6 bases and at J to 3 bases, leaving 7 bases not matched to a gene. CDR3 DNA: TGTGCCAGCAGCCTGGACAGGTTCGACACTGAAGCTTTCTTT. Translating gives CASSLDRFDTEAFF.

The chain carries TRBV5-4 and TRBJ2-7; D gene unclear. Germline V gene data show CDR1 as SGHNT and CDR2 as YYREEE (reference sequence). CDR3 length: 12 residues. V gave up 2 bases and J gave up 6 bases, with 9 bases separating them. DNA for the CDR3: TGTGCCAGCAGCTTCGGAGCGTTCGAGCAGTACTTC. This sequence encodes CASSFGAFEQYF.

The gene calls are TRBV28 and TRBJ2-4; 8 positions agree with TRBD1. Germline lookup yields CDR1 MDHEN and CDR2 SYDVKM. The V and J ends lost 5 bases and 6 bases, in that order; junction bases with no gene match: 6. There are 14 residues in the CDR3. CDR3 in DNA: TGTGCCAGCAGTAACAGGGGGAGTCGAAACATTCAGTACTTC. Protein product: CASSNRGSRNIQYF. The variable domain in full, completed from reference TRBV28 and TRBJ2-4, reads DVKVTQSSRYLVKRTGEKVFLECVQDMDHENMFWYRQDPGLGLRLIYFSYDVKMKEKGDIPEGYSVSREKKERFSLILESASTNQTSMYLCASSNRGSRNIQYFGAGTRLSVL.

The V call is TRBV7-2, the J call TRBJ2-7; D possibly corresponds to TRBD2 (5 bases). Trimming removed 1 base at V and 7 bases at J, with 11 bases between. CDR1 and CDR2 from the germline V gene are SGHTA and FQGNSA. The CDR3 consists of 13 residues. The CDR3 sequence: CASSLGSPGEQYF. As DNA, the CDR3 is TGTGCCAGCAGCTTAGGGAGTCCGGGAGAGCAGTACTTC.

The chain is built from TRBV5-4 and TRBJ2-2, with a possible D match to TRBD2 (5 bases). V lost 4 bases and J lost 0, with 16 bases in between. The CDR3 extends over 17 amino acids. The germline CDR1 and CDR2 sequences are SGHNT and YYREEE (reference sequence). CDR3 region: CASSQRFKGPNTGELFF. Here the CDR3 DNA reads TGTGCCAGCAGCCAGCGGTTTAAGGGCCCGAACACCGGGGAGCTGTTTTTT.

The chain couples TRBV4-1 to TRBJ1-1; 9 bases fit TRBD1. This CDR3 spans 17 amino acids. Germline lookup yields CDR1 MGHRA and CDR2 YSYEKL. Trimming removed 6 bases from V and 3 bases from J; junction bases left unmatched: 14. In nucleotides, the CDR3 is TGCGCCAGCAGGCCCCGGGGACAGGGAAAGCCGGACACTGAAGCTTTCTTT. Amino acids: CASRPRGQGKPDTEAFF.

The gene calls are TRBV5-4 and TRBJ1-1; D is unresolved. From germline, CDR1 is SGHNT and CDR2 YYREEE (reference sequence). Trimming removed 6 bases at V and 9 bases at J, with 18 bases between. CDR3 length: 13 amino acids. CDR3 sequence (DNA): TGTGCCAGCACTCGGAGCCCGGGTGATAAAGCTTTCTTT. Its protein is CASTRSPGDKAFF.

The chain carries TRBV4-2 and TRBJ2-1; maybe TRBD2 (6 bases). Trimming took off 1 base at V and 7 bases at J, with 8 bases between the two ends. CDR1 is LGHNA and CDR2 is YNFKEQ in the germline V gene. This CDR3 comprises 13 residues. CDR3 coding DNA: TGTGCCAGCAGCCAAGGGAGGGAAAATGAGCAGTTCTTC. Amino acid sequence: CASSQGRENEQFF.